These T cell receptor beta chains were read from a single sample in a study of blood T cells in healthy people across ages. A single record per CDR3 protein comes from TCRdb applying MiXCR to the 5' RACE reads. The table lists some 940,000 distinct CDR3 sequences, just under 30% of them singletons, with about 9.4% in the top ten. This sample also appeared in a second study, on T cells of mothers and their children.

Material for sequencing was blood. Receptors originate from a woman aged 40 to 50 in good health. Both conserved end residues are part of each CDR3. The D gene is left open where the match is weak. A row's size may be missing; if present it is once, few, many or a size class.

>TRBV7-9|-|TRBJ1-6|-
TGTGCCAGCAGCCCCGGGCATTTTAGTTCACCCCTCCACTTT
CASSPGHFSSPLHF
>TRBV9|-|TRBJ2-3|-
TGTGCCAGCGTAGCGGAAAGCACAGATACGCAGTATTTT
CASVAESTDTQYF
>TRBV14|TRBD1|TRBJ1-2|few
TGTGCCAGCAGCCAAGATCATGGAACAGGGGGCTTTGGCTACACCTTC
CASSQDHGTGGFGYTF
>TRBV7-9|-|TRBJ1-4|many
TGTGCCAGCAGCGTGGGACCCGCCAGCGAGGAAAAACTGTTTTTT
CASSVGPASEEKLFF
>TRBV20-1|-|TRBJ2-4|many
TGCAGTGCTAGTGGTGGAGGGCTGGGGAAAAACATTCAGTACTTC
CSASGGGLGKNIQYF
>TRBV6-1|TRBD1|TRBJ1-1|many
TGTGCCAGCACCCTCACTCGGGGGACAGGGAACACTGAAGCTTTCTTT
CASTLTRGTGNTEAFF
>TRBV7-2|TRBD2|TRBJ2-3|many
TGTGCCAGCAGCTTAGCCGGGACTAGCGGCACAGATACGCAGTATTTT
CASSLAGTSGTDTQYF
>TRBV12-3/TRBV12-4|-|TRBJ1-5|-
TGTGCCAGCAGTTTAGGGACTTTGGGCAATCAGCCCCAGCATTTT
CASSLGTLGNQPQHF
>TRBV20-1|-|TRBJ2-5|few
TGCAGTGCTCCCCTCGCGGGGGAGACCCAGTACTTC
CSAPLAGETQYF
>TRBV7-2|TRBD1|TRBJ1-2|-
TGTGCCAGCAGCTTAAACATCTATGGGACAGGGGGCCCTAACTATGGCTACACCTTC
CASSLNIYGTGGPNYGYTF
>TRBV28|TRBD2|TRBJ2-1|many
TGTGCCAGCAGTTTACGGACTAGGGTCTCAACACGAATATCCTACAATGAGCAGTTCTTC
CASSLRTRVSTRISYNEQFF
>TRBV7-9|-|TRBJ2-5|-
TGTGCCAGCAGCCGAACCAATACAGGGAATCAAGAGACCCAGTACTTC
CASSRTNTGNQETQYF
>TRBV10-3|-|TRBJ1-1|few
TGTGCCATCAGTGAGACAGCGAACACTGAAGCTTTCTTT
CAISETANTEAFF
>TRBV20-1|TRBD2|TRBJ2-3|-
TGCAGTGCTAGAGATACCGGGGGGGCCGGTAAAGATACGCAGTATTTT
CSARDTGGAGKDTQYF
>TRBV4-1|TRBD1|TRBJ2-7|-
TGCGCCAGCAGCCAAGTTTCCGGACAGGGATCCCACGAGCAGTACTTC
CASSQVSGQGSHEQYF
>TRBV7-6|TRBD1|TRBJ1-2|many
TGTGCCAGCAGCCCTTGGGGACTACAGGGGATTGACTATGGCTACACCTTC
CASSPWGLQGIDYGYTF
>TRBV9|TRBD2|TRBJ2-1|many
TGTGCCAGCAGCGTAGCCCCGGAGCGACTAGCGGGGTCCAATGAGCAGTTCTTC
CASSVAPERLAGSNEQFF
>TRBV24-1|TRBD2|TRBJ2-4|many
TGTGCCACCAGTGAGCCCGGGGGGAAAAACATTCAGTACTTC
CATSEPGGKNIQYF
>TRBV14|TRBD1|TRBJ1-2|many
TGTGCCAGCAGCCAGGACAGGATCGGCTACACCTTC
CASSQDRIGYTF
>TRBV5-6|-|TRBJ1-5|-
TGTGCCAGCAGCTTGGGGGAGACGAGACGTAATAGCAATCAGCCCCAGCATTTT
CASSLGETRRNSNQPQHF
>TRBV28|-|TRBJ1-2|-
TGTGCCAGCGATTCGACCTATGGCTACACCTTC
CASDSTYGYTF
>TRBV20-1|-|TRBJ2-1|-
TGCAGTGCTAGAGATGGGGGGGGCCGCAATGAGCAGTTCTTC
CSARDGGGRNEQFF
>TRBV16|-|TRBJ1-2|-
TGTGCCAGCAGCCCAGACCCTCTAGGGGATGGCTACACCTTC
CASSPDPLGDGYTF
>TRBV29-1|TRBD2|TRBJ2-5|many
TGCAGCGCTGCCCCCGGGACTACTAAAGAGACCCAGTACTTC
CSAAPGTTKETQYF
>TRBV29-1|TRBD2|TRBJ2-1|-
TGCAGCGTCCAGACCAGCGGGGGGCCCAGGGAGCAGTTCTTC
CSVQTSGGPREQFF
>TRBV7-2|TRBD1|TRBJ1-5|-
TGTGCCAGCAGCCCGACAGGGGCCGGGCAGCCCCAGCATTTT
CASSPTGAGQPQHF
>TRBV7-2|-|TRBJ2-5|many
TGTGCCAGCAGCTTAGCTGGGAGTGGAGAGACCCAGTACTTC
CASSLAGSGETQYF
>TRBV6-6|-|TRBJ2-3|few
TGTGCCAGCAGTTACTACCAGACATCCTATAGCACAGATACGCAGTATTTT
CASSYYQTSYSTDTQYF
>TRBV30|-|TRBJ2-5|few
TGTGCGGTGGGGGGCTTCCAAGAGACCCAGTACTTC
CAVGGFQETQYF
>TRBV19|-|TRBJ2-7|few
TGTGCCAGTAGGTCGGGTGAAAGCTCCTACGAGCAGTACTTC
CASRSGESSYEQYF
>TRBV20-1|TRBD1|TRBJ2-3|few
TGCAGTGCTCAGGACAGGAGAACCACAGATACGCAGTATTTT
CSAQDRRTTDTQYF
>TRBV4-1|-|TRBJ2-7|many
TGCGCCAGCAGGGGTTTCACCGGGCCTCGGGCGGGCTACGAGCAGTACTTC
CASRGFTGPRAGYEQYF
>TRBV7-9|-|TRBJ2-5|-
TGTGCCAGCAGCTTATTCGCGCGAGCAAAAGAGACCCAGTACTTC
CASSLFARAKETQYF
>TRBV20-1|-|TRBJ2-5|-
TGCAGTGCGCTAAAACCATGGACAGTGGAAGAGACCCAGTACTTC
CSALKPWTVEETQYF
>TRBV5-4|-|TRBJ2-1|many
TGTGCCAGCAGCTCAGCCGGAGTTAGGTCCTACAATGAGCAGTTCTTC
CASSSAGVRSYNEQFF
>TRBV6-5|-|TRBJ2-7|many
TGTGCCAGCAGGATTGGACTCCACTACGAGCAGTACTTC
CASRIGLHYEQYF
>TRBV6-2/TRBV6-3|-|TRBJ2-4|many
TGTGCCAGCAGTTACCCCTCGGCCGCGGTAGCCAAAAACATTCAGTACTTC
CASSYPSAAVAKNIQYF
>TRBV20-1|-|TRBJ2-2|few
TGCAGTGCAAGTACAGCGAACACCGGGGAGCTGTTTTTT
CSASTANTGELFF
>TRBV7-3|TRBD2|TRBJ2-7|many
TGTGCCAGCAGCCAAAGCGGGGGACCTTCCTACGAGCAGTACTTC
CASSQSGGPSYEQYF
>TRBV28|-|TRBJ1-5|-
TGTGCCAGCAGAACCACAGGGCGTCAGTGGAATCAGCCCCAGCATTTT
CASRTTGRQWNQPQHF
>TRBV6-1|TRBD2|TRBJ2-4|-
TGTGCCAGCAGTGAAGTAGGGACTAGCCAGGGGTACTTC
CASSEVGTSQGYF
>TRBV11-2|TRBD2|TRBJ2-5|-
TGTGCCAGCAGCTTATTGGGAGGGAGGGGGACCCAGTACTTC
CASSLLGGRGTQYF
>TRBV5-1|-|TRBJ2-7|many
TGCGCCAGCAGCTTGTGGGCGTCCTACGAGCAGTACTTC
CASSLWASYEQYF
>TRBV5-6|-|TRBJ2-7|-
TGTGCCAGCAGCGCGGGACCCTACAATGAGCAGTACTTC
CASSAGPYNEQYF
>TRBV10-3|-|TRBJ1-5|-
TGTGTCATCAGTGAGAGTAATCAGCCCCAGCATTTT
CVISESNQPQHF
>TRBV20-1|TRBD2|TRBJ2-7|-
TGCAGCCTCCTTCCGGGACTAGCGGGAGAAGAGCAGTACTTC
CSLLPGLAGEEQYF
>TRBV5-4|TRBD2|TRBJ2-6|-
TGTGCCAGCAGCAGGGGACTAGCTGGGGCCAACGTCCTGACTTTC
CASSRGLAGANVLTF